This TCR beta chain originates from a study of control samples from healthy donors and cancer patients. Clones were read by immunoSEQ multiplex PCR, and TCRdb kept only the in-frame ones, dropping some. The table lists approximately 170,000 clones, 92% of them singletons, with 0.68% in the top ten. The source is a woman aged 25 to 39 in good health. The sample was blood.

CDR3 DNA: TGTGCCAGCAGTTCCGTTAATCGGTATGAGCAGTTCTTC. It translates to CASSSVNRYEQFF. The gene calls are TRBV6-5 and TRBJ2-1; D unresolved. V lost 4 bases to trimming and J lost 8 bases, with 12 bases between them. The CDR3 length is 13 residues. The germline V gene encodes CDR1 MNHEY and CDR2 SVGAGI.